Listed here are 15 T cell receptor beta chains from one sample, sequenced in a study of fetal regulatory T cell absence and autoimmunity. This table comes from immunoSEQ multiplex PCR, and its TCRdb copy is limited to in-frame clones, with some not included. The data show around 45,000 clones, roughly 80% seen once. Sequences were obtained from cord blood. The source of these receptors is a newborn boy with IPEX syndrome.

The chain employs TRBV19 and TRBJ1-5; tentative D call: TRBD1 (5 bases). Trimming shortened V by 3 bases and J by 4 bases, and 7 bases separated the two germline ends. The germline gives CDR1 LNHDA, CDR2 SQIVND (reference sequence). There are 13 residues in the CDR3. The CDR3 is CASSMDINQPQHF. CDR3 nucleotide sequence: TGTGCCAGTAGTATGGACATTAATCAGCCCCAGCATTTT. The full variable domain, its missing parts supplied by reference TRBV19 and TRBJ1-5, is DGGITQSPKYLFRKEGQNVTLSCEQNLNHDAMYWYRQDPGQGLRLIYYSQIVNDFQKGDIAEGYSVSREKKESFPLTVTSAQKNPTAFYLCASSMDINQPQHFGDGTRLSIL.

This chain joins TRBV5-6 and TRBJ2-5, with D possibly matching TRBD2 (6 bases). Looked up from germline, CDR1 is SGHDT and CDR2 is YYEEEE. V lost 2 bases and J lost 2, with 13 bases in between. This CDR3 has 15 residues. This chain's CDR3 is CASSFYRDSQETQYF. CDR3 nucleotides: TGTGCCAGCAGCTTTTACCGGGACTCTCAAGAGACCCAGTACTTC.

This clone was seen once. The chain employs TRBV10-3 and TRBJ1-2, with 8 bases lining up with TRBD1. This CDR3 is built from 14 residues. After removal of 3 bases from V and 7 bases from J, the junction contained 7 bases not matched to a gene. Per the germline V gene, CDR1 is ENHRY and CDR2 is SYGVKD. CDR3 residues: CAISEYNRGGGYTF. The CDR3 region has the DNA TGTGCCATCAGTGAATATAACAGGGGGGGTGGCTACACCTTC.

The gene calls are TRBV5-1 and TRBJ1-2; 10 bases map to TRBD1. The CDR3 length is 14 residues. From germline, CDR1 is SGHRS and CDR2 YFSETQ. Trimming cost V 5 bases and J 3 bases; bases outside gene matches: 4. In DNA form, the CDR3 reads TGCGCCAGCAGTCCCGGGACAGGGGACTATGGCTACACCTTC. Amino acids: CASSPGTGDYGYTF. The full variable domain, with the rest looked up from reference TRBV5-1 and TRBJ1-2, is KAGVTQTPRYLIKTRGQQVTLSCSPISGHRSVSWYQQTPGQGLQFLFEYFSETQRNKGNFPGRFSGRQFSNSRSEMNVSTLELGDSALYLCASSPGTGDYGYTFGSGTRLTVV.

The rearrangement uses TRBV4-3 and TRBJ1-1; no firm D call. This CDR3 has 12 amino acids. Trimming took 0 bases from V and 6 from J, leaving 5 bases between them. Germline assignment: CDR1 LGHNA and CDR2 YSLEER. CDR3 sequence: CASSQDRSEAFF. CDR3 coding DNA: TGCGCCAGCAGCCAAGATCGGTCTGAAGCTTTCTTT.

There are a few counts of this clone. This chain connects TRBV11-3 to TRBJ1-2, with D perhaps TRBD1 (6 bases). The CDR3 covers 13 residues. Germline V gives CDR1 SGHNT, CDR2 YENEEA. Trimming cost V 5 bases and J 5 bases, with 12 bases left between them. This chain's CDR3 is CASSQGRNYGYTF. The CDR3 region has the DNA TGTGCCAGCAGCCAGGGGAGGAATTATGGCTACACCTTC.

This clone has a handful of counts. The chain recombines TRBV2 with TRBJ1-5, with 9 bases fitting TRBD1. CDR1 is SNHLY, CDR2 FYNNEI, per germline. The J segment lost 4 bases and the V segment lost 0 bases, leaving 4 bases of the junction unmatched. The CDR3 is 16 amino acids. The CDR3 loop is CASSEAQGQGNQPQHF. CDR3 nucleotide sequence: TGTGCCAGCAGTGAAGCGCAAGGACAGGGGAATCAGCCCCAGCATTTT.

The CDR3 coding sequence is TGTGCCAGCGGAACTAGCGGGGGAGCTCAAGAGACCCAGTACTTC. Protein sequence: CASGTSGGAQETQYF. This rearrangement joins TRBV10-3 to TRBJ2-5; TRBD2 matches 11 bases. The V and J ends lost 10 bases and 2 bases, in that order; junction bases with no gene match: 9. Germline V CDR1 and CDR2: ENHRY, SYGVKD. This CDR3 contains 15 residues.

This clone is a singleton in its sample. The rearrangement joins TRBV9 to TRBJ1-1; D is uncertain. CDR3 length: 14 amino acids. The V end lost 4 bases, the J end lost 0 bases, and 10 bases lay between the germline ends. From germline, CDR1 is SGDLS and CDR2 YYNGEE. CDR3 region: CASSRYEVNTEAFF. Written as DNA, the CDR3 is TGTGCCAGCAGCCGCTACGAGGTGAACACTGAAGCTTTCTTT.

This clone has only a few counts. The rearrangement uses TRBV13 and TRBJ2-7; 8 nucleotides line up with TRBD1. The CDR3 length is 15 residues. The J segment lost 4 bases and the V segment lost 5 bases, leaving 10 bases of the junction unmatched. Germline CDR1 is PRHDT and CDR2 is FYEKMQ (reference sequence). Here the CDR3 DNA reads TGTGCCAGCAGCGGTAAAGGGACAGGATCATACGAGCAGTACTTC. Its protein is CASSGKGTGSYEQYF.

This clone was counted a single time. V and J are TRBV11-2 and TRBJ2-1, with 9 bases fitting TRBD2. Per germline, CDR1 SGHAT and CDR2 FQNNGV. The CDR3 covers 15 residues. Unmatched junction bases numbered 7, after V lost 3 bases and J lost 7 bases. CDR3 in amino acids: CASSFRLAALNEQFF. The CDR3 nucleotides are TGTGCCAGCAGCTTCCGACTAGCGGCCCTGAATGAGCAGTTCTTC.

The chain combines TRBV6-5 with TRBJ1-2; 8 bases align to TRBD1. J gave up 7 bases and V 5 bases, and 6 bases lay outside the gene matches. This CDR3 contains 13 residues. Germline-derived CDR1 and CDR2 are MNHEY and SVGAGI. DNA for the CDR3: TGTGCCAGCAGTGCCGACAGGGGAGTTGGCTACACCTTC. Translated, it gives CASSADRGVGYTF.

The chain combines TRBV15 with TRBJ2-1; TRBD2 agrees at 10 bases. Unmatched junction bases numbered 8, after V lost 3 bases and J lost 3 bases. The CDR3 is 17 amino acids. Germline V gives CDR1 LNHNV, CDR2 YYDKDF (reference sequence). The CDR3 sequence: CATSRGSTSGVYNEQFF. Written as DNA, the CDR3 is TGTGCCACCAGCAGGGGTTCTACTAGCGGGGTCTACAATGAGCAGTTCTTC.

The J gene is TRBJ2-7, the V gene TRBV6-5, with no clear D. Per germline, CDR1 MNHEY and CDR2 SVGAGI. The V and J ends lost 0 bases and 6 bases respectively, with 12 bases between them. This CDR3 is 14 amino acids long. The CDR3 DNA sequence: TGTGCCAGCAGTTACTCGATCCGGTGGGGCGAGCAGTACTTC. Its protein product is CASSYSIRWGEQYF.

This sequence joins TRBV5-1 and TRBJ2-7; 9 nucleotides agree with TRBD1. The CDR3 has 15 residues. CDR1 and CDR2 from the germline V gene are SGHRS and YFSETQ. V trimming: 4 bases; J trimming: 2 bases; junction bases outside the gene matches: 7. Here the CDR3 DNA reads TGCGCCAGCAGCCCGAAACAGGGGGCGACCTACGAGCAGTACTTC. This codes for CASSPKQGATYEQYF.